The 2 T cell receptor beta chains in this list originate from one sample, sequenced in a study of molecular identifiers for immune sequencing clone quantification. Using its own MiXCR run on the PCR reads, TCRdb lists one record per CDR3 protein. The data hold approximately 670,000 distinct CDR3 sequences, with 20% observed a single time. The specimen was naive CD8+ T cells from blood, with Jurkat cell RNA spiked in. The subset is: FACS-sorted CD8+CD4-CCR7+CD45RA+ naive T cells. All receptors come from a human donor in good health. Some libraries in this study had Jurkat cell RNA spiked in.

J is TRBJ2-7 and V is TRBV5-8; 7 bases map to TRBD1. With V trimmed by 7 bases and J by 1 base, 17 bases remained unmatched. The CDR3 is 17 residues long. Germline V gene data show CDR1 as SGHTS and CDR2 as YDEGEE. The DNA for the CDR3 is TGTGCCAGCTCCCGGACGAGACAGGGAACCTATTCCTACGAGCAGTACTTC. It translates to CASSRTRQGTYSYEQYF.

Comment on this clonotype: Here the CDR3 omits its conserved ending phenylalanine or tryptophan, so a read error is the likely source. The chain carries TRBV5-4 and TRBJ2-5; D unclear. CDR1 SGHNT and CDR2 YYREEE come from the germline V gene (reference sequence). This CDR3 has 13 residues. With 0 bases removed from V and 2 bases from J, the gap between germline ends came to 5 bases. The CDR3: CASSLGEQETQYS. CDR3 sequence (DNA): TGTGCCAGCAGCTTGGGTGAGCAAGAGACCCAGTACTCC.